These 15 T cell receptor beta chains were all obtained from the same sample, sequenced in a study of T cell repertoires in cytomegalovirus infection. Each CDR3 protein gets one entry after TCRdb re-called the reads with MiXCR. The repertoire includes 200,000 to 250,000 distinct CDR3 sequences, 22% of them detected once, and about 20% sits in the top ten. Material for sequencing was CD8+ T cells from PBMCs. These TCRs come from a human donor in good health (CMV status not recorded). Some clones in this sample may be carry-over from other donors' samples.

The V gene is TRBV29-1, the J gene TRBJ1-2; no clear D. The V and J ends lost 6 bases and 8 bases respectively, with 19 bases between them. Germline assignment: CDR1 SQVTM and CDR2 ANQGSEA. The CDR3 length is 13 residues. The CDR3 here is CSVLLVGKGGYTF. CDR3 DNA sequence: TGCAGCGTCCTACTCGTGGGAAAAGGAGGCTACACCTTC.

This clonotype was detected many times. The chain recombines TRBV12-3 or TRBV12-4 with TRBJ2-3; 8 bases line up with TRBD2. The CDR3 covers 14 residues. After removal of 5 bases from V and 4 bases from J, the junction contained 5 bases not matched to a gene. In DNA, the CDR3 is TGTGCCAGCAGTCCTGGACTAGCCCCAGATACGCAGTATTTT. Protein sequence: CASSPGLAPDTQYF.

This clonotype has only a few counts. The chain is built from TRBV6-2 or TRBV6-3 and TRBJ1-2, with unresolved D. The germline V and J ends were trimmed by 6 bases and 6 bases, with 23 bases remaining between them. Germline lookup yields CDR1 MNHEY and CDR2 SVGEGT. The CDR3 is made up of 16 amino acids. The CDR3 DNA reads as TGTGCCAGCAGATTACGAAACCCTTGGACTAAGCATGGCTACACCTTC. Protein: CASRLRNPWTKHGYTF.

V is TRBV20-1 and J is TRBJ1-6; D possibly corresponds to TRBD1 (5 bases). Germline CDR1 is DFQATT and CDR2 is SNEGSKA (reference sequence). V was pared by 1 base and J by 4 bases, with 11 bases between. This CDR3 is built from 15 residues. CDR3 residues: CSARGDETYNSPLHF. The CDR3 region has the DNA TGCAGTGCTAGAGGGGACGAAACTTATAATTCACCCCTCCACTTT.

V usage is TRBV6-2 or TRBV6-3 and J usage is TRBJ1-1, with unresolved D. The V end lost 6 bases, the J end lost 0 bases, and 8 bases lay between the germline ends. Germline CDR1 and CDR2: MNHEY and SVGEGT. The CDR3 is 13 residues long. The CDR3 DNA reads TGTGCCAGCAGCCCACATTTGAACACTGAAGCTTTCTTT. This gives the protein CASSPHLNTEAFF.

For this clonotype: The CDR3 does not end in the conserved phenylalanine or tryptophan, so this is likely a read error. The V call is TRBV3-1, the J call TRBJ1-2; D is uncertain. Germline assignment: CDR1 LGHDT and CDR2 YNNKEL (reference sequence). The V end was cut by 3 bases, the J end by 6 bases, with 29 bases between. The CDR3 loop spans 19 amino acids. The CDR3 here is CASSHLGTQGTTRDDGYTV. The CDR3 bases are TGTGCCAGCAGCCACCTTGGAACACAAGGCACTACTCGGGATGATGGCTACACCGTC.

The V and J genes are TRBV2 and TRBJ2-5; 7 bases align to TRBD1. V dropped 3 bases and J dropped 2; count of bases not matched to a gene: 3. The CDR3 runs to 14 residues. Germline values: CDR1 SNHLY, CDR2 FYNNEI. CDR3 DNA sequence: TGTGCCAGCAGTGACCGGGACAGACAAGAGACCCAGTACTTC. Residues: CASSDRDRQETQYF.

The chain recombines TRBV29-1 with TRBJ2-1; D gene ambiguous. Deletions cut 6 bases from V and 0 bases from J, with 9 bases between. The CDR3 is 13 amino acids. Germline loops: CDR1 SQVTM, CDR2 ANQGSEA. The CDR3 coding sequence is TGCAGCGTGGTCCTGAGCTCCTACAATGAGCAGTTCTTC. Translating gives CSVVLSSYNEQFF.

This clonotype was detected a few times. The rearrangement links TRBV11-2 to TRBJ2-5; no clear D. The germline CDR1 and CDR2 sequences are SGHAT and FQNNGV. V was pared by 5 bases and J by 2 bases, with 12 bases between. The CDR3 contains 14 residues. This CDR3 is CASSKRSFQETQYF. The CDR3 DNA reads TGTGCCAGCAGCAAGAGATCCTTTCAAGAGACCCAGTACTTC. The complete variable domain, with remaining parts taken from reference TRBV11-2 and TRBJ2-5, reads EAGVAQSPRYKIIEKRQSVAFWCNPISGHATLYWYQQILGQGPKLLIQFQNNGVVDDSQLPKDRFSAERLKGVDSTLKIQPAKLEDSAVYLCASSKRSFQETQYFGPGTRLLVL.

This clonotype occurred many times. This chain joins TRBV7-2 and TRBJ1-2; D is ambiguous. Germline V gene sequence: CDR1 SGHTA, CDR2 FQGNSA. CDR3 length: 13 amino acids. Trimming shortened V by 5 bases and J by 3 bases, and 10 bases separated the two germline ends. This CDR3 reads CASSDILYYGYTF. CDR3 DNA: TGTGCCAGCAGCGACATACTTTACTATGGCTACACCTTC.

Here the CDR3 reads CASSNFEYGYTF. CDR3 in DNA: TGTGCCAGCAGCAATTTCGAGTATGGCTACACCTTC. The gene calls are TRBV12-3 or TRBV12-4 and TRBJ1-2; D remains ambiguous. The CDR3 totals 12 residues. V lost 6 bases to trimming and J lost 5 bases, with 10 bases between them.

The rearrangement uses TRBV5-1 and TRBJ2-7; D is perhaps TRBD1 or TRBD2 (5 bases each). V gave up 4 bases and J gave up 3 bases, with 11 bases separating them. From germline, CDR1 is SGHRS and CDR2 YFSETQ. CDR3 length equals 13 residues. CDR3 nucleotide sequence: TGCGCCAGCAGCCCCGGGACGCTCTACGAGCAGTACTTC. Its translation: CASSPGTLYEQYF.

This clonotype was observed at least ten times. At one boundary the junction diverges from the germline segment, which might be a read error. This chain uses TRBV7-9 with TRBJ1-5, with TRBD1 matching over 7 bases. The length of the CDR3 is 15 residues. Looked up from germline, CDR1 is SEHNR and CDR2 is FQNEAQ (reference sequence). The DNA of the CDR3 is TGTGCCAGCAGCTCGAAGGGGGCGAGCAGTCAGCCCCAGCATTTT. This codes for CASSSKGASSQPQHF.

The chain links TRBV12-3 or TRBV12-4 to TRBJ2-3; D not certain. Trimming cost V 2 bases and J 5 bases, with 8 bases left between them. The CDR3 totals 13 residues. CDR3 in amino acids: CASSLWSRDTQYF. The CDR3 DNA reads as TGTGCCAGCAGTTTATGGTCCCGAGATACGCAGTATTTT.

CDR3: CASSQDDGSNTGELFF. The CDR3 nucleotides are TGTGCCAGCAGCCAAGATGACGGCTCGAACACCGGGGAGCTGTTTTTT. This chain joins TRBV14 and TRBJ2-2, with no clear D. The CDR3 extends over 16 amino acids. The germline V gene has CDR1 SGHDN and CDR2 FVKESK. V lost 0 bases and J 0 bases, leaving 8 bases between the germline ends.